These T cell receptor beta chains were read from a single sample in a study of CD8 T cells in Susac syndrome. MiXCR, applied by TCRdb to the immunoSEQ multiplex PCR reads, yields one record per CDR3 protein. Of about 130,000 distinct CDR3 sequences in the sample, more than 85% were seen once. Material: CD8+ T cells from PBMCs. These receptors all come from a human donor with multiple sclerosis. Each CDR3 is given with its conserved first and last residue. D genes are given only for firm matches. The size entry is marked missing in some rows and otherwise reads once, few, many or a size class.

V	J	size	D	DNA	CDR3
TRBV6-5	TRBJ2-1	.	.	TGTGCCAGCTCCGGGACGGATTACAATGAGCAGTTCTTC	CASSGTDYNEQFF
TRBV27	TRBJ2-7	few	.	TGTGCCAGCAGGGGTTCCTACGAGCAGTACTTC	CASRGSYEQYF
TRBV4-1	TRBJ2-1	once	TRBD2	TGCGCCAGCAGCCCGGAAACCGTTCTAGCGGGCTCCTACAATGAGCAGTTCTTC	CASSPETVLAGSYNEQFF
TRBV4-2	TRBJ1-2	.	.	TGTGCCAGCAGCCAAGAGGAACCCATAACCGTCTATGGCTACACCTTC	CASSQEEPITVYGYTF
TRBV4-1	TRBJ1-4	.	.	TGCGCCAGCAGCCACCCCAAGGAATCAACTAATGAAAAACTGTTTTTT	CASSHPKESTNEKLFF
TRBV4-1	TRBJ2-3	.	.	TGCGCCAGCAGCCAAGGGGGTAATACGCAGTATTTT	CASSQGGNTQYF
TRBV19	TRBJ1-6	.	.	TGTGCCAGTAGTATCCGGTTGGGCAGTTCACCACCCCTCCACTTT	CASSIRLGSSPPLHF
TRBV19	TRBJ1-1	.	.	TGTGCCAGTAGTATAGATGGCCAGTGGGGGATGAACACTGAAGCTTTCTTT	CASSIDGQWGMNTEAFF
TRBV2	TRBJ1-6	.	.	TGTGCCAGCAGGGCTACCACAGGGAATAATTCACCCCTCCACTTT	CASRATTGNNSPLHF
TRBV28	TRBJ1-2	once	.	TGTGCCAGCAGTTTATTCGTCGGGTCCGGGGGTGGCTACACCTTC	CASSLFVGSGGGYTF
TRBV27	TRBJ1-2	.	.	TGTGCCAGCAGTTTATCGGGGCGGGATGGCTACACCTTC	CASSLSGRDGYTF
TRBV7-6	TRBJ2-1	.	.	TGTGCCAGCAGCTTAATGGGAGCTTACGACAATGAGCAGTTCTTC	CASSLMGAYDNEQFF
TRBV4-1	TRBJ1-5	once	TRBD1	TGCGCCAGCAGCCACCGAGGGACAGCTAAGCCCCAGCATTTT	CASSHRGTAKPQHF
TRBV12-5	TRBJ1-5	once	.	TGTGCTAGTGGTTTGGCCTATCAGCCCCAGCATTTT	CASGLAYQPQHF
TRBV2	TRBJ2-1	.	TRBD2	TGTGCCACCCGACGGACTAGCAGTGAGCAGTTCTTC	CATRRTSSEQFF
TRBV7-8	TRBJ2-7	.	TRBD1	TGTGCCAGCAGCTCCACCGGGACAGCCTACGAGCAGTACTTC	CASSSTGTAYEQYF